These T cell receptor beta chains were read from a single sample in a study of breast tumors, draining lymph nodes, adjacent tissues. TCRdb called the multiplex PCR reads again in MiXCR, with one record for every CDR3 protein. Here the sample spans under 80,000 distinct CDR3 sequences, around 43% being singletons. Specimen: breast tumor tissue. The receptors shown here come from a female donor with breast cancer. Some clones in this sample may be carry-over from other donors' samples. Each CDR3 is given with its conserved first and last residue. D genes are given only for firm matches. Clone size appears in some rows only: once, few, many, or a class for an expanded clone.

V gene	D gene	clone size	J gene	CDR3 DNA	CDR3 protein
TRBV20-1	TRBD1	.	TRBJ2-6	TGCAGTGCCCGGGACAGGGGTAAGGAGAGCTCTGGGGCCAACGTCCTGACTTTC	CSARDRGKESSGANVLTF
TRBV20-1	.	many	TRBJ2-1	TGCAGTGCGCAGAATCTTGGTAACTCCTACAATGAGCAGTTCTTC	CSAQNLGNSYNEQFF
TRBV11-3	.	many	TRBJ2-2	TGTGCCAGCAGCTTAGGAGGCACAGGGTCCGGGGAGCTGTTTTTT	CASSLGGTGSGELFF
TRBV5-8	TRBD2	.	TRBJ2-3	TGTGCCAGCAGCCGTACTAGCGGTGGCACAGATACGCAGTATTTT	CASSRTSGGTDTQYF
TRBV7-9	.	.	TRBJ1-4	TGTGCCAGCAGCACCCGGCAAGGAAACGAAAAACTGTTTTTT	CASSTRQGNEKLFF
TRBV6-1	.	many	TRBJ1-5	TGTGCCACGGGGGACGGTTATAGCAATCAGCCCCAGCATTTT	CATGDGYSNQPQHF
TRBV20-1	TRBD1	.	TRBJ1-4	TGCAGTACTGTAGCGGGAGAGGGGGCCGAAAAACTGTTTTTT	CSTVAGEGAEKLFF
TRBV7-6	.	many	TRBJ2-7	TGTGCCAGCAGTCCGGCAGGGACCGAGCAGTACTTC	CASSPAGTEQYF
TRBV2	TRBD1	many	TRBJ2-7	TGTGCCAGCCACAGGGGGCCCCACGAGCAGTACTTC	CASHRGPHEQYF
TRBV6-5	.	once	TRBJ1-4	TGTGCCAGCAGTTACTCGATTTCCGGAGAAAAACTGTTTTTT	CASSYSISGEKLFF
TRBV11-2	TRBD2	.	TRBJ2-5	TGTGCCAGCAGCAGCACTCCCCGGGGACTAGCGGGGCGAAATAAAGAGACCCAGTACTTC	CASSSTPRGLAGRNKETQYF
TRBV24-1	TRBD2	.	TRBJ2-3	TGTGCCACCAGCCCTGCGGGGGGGACAGATACGCAGTATTTT	CATSPAGGTDTQYF
TRBV6-1	TRBD2	many	TRBJ2-7	TGTGCCAGCAGTGGTAGCGGGAGGTCCTACTCCTACGAGCAGTACTTC	CASSGSGRSYSYEQYF
TRBV11-2	TRBD1	.	TRBJ2-7	TGTGCCAGCAGCTTAACAGGGGAATCCTACGAGCAGTACTTC	CASSLTGESYEQYF
TRBV11-3	TRBD1	many	TRBJ2-7	TGTGCCAGCAGCCACCGTAATCGACAGGGACCTTCCTACGAGCAGTACTTC	CASSHRNRQGPSYEQYF
TRBV4-2	.	.	TRBJ1-2	TGTGCCAGCAGCCAAGATCGAGGGGAACTCCTATCCGGCAACTACGGCTACACCTTC	CASSQDRGELLSGNYGYTF
TRBV4-1	.	many	TRBJ2-2	TGCGCCAGCAGCCAAGTCGGTAGGAACACCGGGGAGCTGTTTTTT	CASSQVGRNTGELFF
TRBV7-3	.	.	TRBJ2-6	TGTGCCAGCAGCTTCGGACACCGAGACATGGCTGGGGCCCACGTCCTGACTTTC	CASSFGHRDMAGAHVLTF
TRBV12-3/TRBV12-4	.	.	TRBJ2-3	TGTGCCAGCGCAGGGGGGGACACAGATACGCAGTATTTT	CASAGGDTDTQYF
TRBV20-1	TRBD2	.	TRBJ2-6	TGCAGTACTGTAGCGGGAGAGGTGTACAACGTCCTGACTTTC	CSTVAGEVYNVLTF
TRBV6-6	TRBD2	many	TRBJ2-7	TGTGCCAGCAGTCCCCGCCGGGGCGCGGGAGTTTACGAGCAGTACTTC	CASSPRRGAGVYEQYF
TRBV7-8	.	medium-sized	TRBJ1-5	TGTGCCAGCAGCTTAGTTGCCAGCTCTAATCAGCCCCAGCATTTT	CASSLVASSNQPQHF
TRBV11-3	.	.	TRBJ2-6	TGTGCCAGCAGTTACGGCGGGGCCAACGTCCTGACTTTC	CASSYGGANVLTF
TRBV12-3/TRBV12-4	TRBD2	.	TRBJ2-1	TGTGCCAGCAGTTCTAGGCTAGCGGGCTACGATGAGCAGTTCTTC	CASSSRLAGYDEQFF
TRBV20-1	.	.	TRBJ1-6	TGCAGTGCTAGAGAGGTATTAGATTCACCCCTCCACTTT	CSAREVLDSPLHF
TRBV19	.	many	TRBJ1-3	TGTGCCAGTAGTATAGTGGGGGGCCCCTCTGGAAACACCATATATTTT	CASSIVGGPSGNTIYF
TRBV12-3/TRBV12-4	.	many	TRBJ2-7	TGTGCCAGCAGTTTAGCATGGGGAGGGGGAGAGCAGTACTTC	CASSLAWGGGEQYF
TRBV20-1	.	.	TRBJ1-2	TGCAGTGCTAGACCCGGACAGAACTATGGCTACACCTTC	CSARPGQNYGYTF
TRBV9	TRBD2	.	TRBJ2-3	TGTGCCAGCAGCGTAGGGGGACTAGCGGGAGGGACCAGCACAGATACGCAGTATTTT	CASSVGGLAGGTSTDTQYF
TRBV20-1	TRBD2	medium-sized	TRBJ2-7	TGCAGTGCTAGAGACCTGACTAGCGGGATTCCGCTCGAGCAGTACTTC	CSARDLTSGIPLEQYF
TRBV20-1	.	.	TRBJ1-2	TGCAGTGCTAGCGAGGGAAACAACTATGGCTGCGCCTTC	CSASEGNNYGCAF
TRBV7-2	.	.	TRBJ1-1	TGTGCCAGCAGCTTAGGGGCGGGGATGAACACTGAAGCTTTCTTT	CASSLGAGMNTEAFF
TRBV25-1	.	.	TRBJ1-2	TGTGCCAGCAGTGAGTTAAGGGTGAATGGCTACACCTTC	CASSELRVNGYTF
TRBV20-1	.	many	TRBJ2-7	TGCAGTGCTAGAGATGGGGATTTCTACGAGCAGTACTTC	CSARDGDFYEQYF
TRBV2	.	large	TRBJ1-2	TGTGCCAGCACCGCCCTGCAAGGTGGTGGCTACACCTTC	CASTALQGGGYTF
TRBV6-5	.	many	TRBJ2-6	TGTGCCAGCAGATTCTACGTGCGGCGGCACACGGCCAACGTCCTGACTTTC	CASRFYVRRHTANVLTF
TRBV9	TRBD1	many	TRBJ1-3	TGTGCCAGCAGCACCCGGACAGGGGATGCTGGAAACACCATATATTTT	CASSTRTGDAGNTIYF
TRBV11-3	TRBD2	many	TRBJ2-5	TGTGCCAGCAGCCCCCCCAGGAGCGGGGGATCGGAGACCCAGTACTTC	CASSPPRSGGSETQYF
TRBV6-5	TRBD2	many	TRBJ2-1	TGTGCCAGCAGTTATACCGGGACTAGCGGGATTCTGTACAATGAGCAGTTCTTC	CASSYTGTSGILYNEQFF
TRBV13	.	.	TRBJ2-7	TGTGCCAGCAGCCGGACCGGGACCGAGACCTACGAGCAGTACTTC	CASSRTGTETYEQYF
TRBV29-1	TRBD2	many	TRBJ2-2	TGCAGCGGGTGGGGACTAGCGGGAGTGCAAACCGGGGAGCTGTTTTTT	CSGWGLAGVQTGELFF
TRBV5-1	TRBD1	.	TRBJ2-2	TGCGCCAGCGAATTGGGGACAGGGTCCACCGGGGAGCTGTTTTTT	CASELGTGSTGELFF
TRBV10-3	.	.	TRBJ2-5	TGTGCCATCAGCAGATGGGCCGATAGCGACCAGTACTTC	CAISRWADSDQYF
TRBV11-2	.	.	TRBJ1-3	TGTGCCAGCAGCTTACCACAGGCATTCTCTGGAAACACCATATATTTT	CASSLPQAFSGNTIYF
TRBV20-1	TRBD2	.	TRBJ2-7	TGCAGTGCTATCCGGGGGGGGCCGACCGAGCAGTACTTC	CSAIRGGPTEQYF
TRBV19	.	many	TRBJ1-2	TGTGCCAGTGTGAGACAGGATAACTATGGCTACACCTTC	CASVRQDNYGYTF
TRBV30	.	many	TRBJ2-7	TGTGCCTGGAGTGTCGGGTCGTACGAGCAGTACTTC	CAWSVGSYEQYF
TRBV29-1	.	.	TRBJ1-2	TGCAGCGTAGGGACGGGGGCTAACTATGGCTACACCTTC	CSVGTGANYGYTF
TRBV20-1	.	many	TRBJ2-5	TGCAGTGCTAGCGACTCATCTAATCCGGAGACCCAGTACTTC	CSASDSSNPETQYF
TRBV5-5	.	many	TRBJ2-5	TGTGCCAGCAGCTTGGTGGCAGCGGGCGATGGGGAGACCCAGTACTTC	CASSLVAAGDGETQYF
TRBV7-9	TRBD1	.	TRBJ2-1	TGTGCCAGCAGCACCGGGACAGGACTCAATGAGCAGTTCTTC	CASSTGTGLNEQFF
TRBV24-1	.	few	TRBJ2-1	TGTGCCACCAGCCCTGCGGCGGGGAAGTACAATGAGCAGTTCTTC	CATSPAAGKYNEQFF
TRBV3-1	.	many	TRBJ1-2	TGTGCCAGCAGTCCCGGCACTAACTATGGCTACACCTTC	CASSPGTNYGYTF
TRBV7-7	.	.	TRBJ2-7	TGTGCTAGCAGCCCGGACTACGAGCAGTACTTC	CASSPDYEQYF
TRBV6-5	TRBD1	many	TRBJ1-2	TGTGCCAGCAACAGACAGGGAGGGAACTATGGCTACACCTTC	CASNRQGGNYGYTF
TRBV6-2/TRBV6-3	.	.	TRBJ2-1	TGTGCCAGCAGTTACTCGTTGCGGGCAAGCTCCTACAATGAGCAGTTCTTC	CASSYSLRASSYNEQFF